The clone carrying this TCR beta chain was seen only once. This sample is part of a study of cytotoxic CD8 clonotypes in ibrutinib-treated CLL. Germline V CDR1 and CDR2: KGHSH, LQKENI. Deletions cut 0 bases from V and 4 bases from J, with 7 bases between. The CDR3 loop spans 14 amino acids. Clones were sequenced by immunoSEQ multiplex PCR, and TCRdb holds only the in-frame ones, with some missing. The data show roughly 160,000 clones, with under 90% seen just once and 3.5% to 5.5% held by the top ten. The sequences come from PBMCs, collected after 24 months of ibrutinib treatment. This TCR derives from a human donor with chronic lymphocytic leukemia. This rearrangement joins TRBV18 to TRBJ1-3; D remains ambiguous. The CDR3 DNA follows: TGTGCCAGCTCACCACCCCCGGCGGGAAACACCATATATTTT. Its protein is CASSPPPAGNTIYF.